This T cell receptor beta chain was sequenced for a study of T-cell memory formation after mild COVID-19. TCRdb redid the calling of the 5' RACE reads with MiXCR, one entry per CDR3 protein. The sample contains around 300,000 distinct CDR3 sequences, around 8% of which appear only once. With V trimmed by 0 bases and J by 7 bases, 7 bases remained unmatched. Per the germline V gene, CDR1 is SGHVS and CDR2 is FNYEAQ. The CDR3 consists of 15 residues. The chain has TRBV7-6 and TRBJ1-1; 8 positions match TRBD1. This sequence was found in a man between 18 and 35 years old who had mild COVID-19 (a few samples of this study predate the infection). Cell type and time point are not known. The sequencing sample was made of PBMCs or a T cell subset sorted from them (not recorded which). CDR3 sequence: CASSLAGQGAGEAFF. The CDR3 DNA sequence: TGTGCCAGCAGCTTAGCGGGGCAGGGGGCAGGTGAAGCTTTCTTT.